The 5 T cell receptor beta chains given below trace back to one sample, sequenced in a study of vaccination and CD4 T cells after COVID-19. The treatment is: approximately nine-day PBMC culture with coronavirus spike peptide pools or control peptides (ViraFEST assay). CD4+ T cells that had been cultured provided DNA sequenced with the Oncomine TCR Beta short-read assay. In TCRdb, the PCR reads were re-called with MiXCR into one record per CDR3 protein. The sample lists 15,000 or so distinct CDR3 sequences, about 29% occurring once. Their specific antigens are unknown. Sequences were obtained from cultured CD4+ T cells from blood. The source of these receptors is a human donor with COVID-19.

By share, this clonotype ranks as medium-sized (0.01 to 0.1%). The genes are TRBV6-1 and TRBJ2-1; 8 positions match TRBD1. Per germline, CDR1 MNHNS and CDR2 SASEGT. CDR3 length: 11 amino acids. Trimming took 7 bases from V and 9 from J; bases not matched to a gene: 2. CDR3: CASMTGAEQFF. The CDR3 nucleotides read TGTGCCAGCATGACAGGGGCTGAGCAGTTCTTC.

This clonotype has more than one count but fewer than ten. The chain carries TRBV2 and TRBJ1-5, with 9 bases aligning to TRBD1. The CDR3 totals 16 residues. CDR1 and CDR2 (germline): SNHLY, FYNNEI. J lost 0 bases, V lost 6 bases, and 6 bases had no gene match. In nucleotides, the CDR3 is TGTGCCAGCAGGGGGACAGGGCAACTTAGCAATCAGCCCCAGCATTTT. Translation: CASRGTGQLSNQPQHF.

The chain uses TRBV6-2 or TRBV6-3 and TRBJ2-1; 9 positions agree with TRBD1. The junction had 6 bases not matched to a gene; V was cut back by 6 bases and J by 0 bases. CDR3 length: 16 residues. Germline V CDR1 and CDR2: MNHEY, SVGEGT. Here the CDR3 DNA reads TGTGCCAGCAGACCGCAGACAGGGGGCTCCTACAATGAGCAGTTCTTC. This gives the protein CASRPQTGGSYNEQFF.

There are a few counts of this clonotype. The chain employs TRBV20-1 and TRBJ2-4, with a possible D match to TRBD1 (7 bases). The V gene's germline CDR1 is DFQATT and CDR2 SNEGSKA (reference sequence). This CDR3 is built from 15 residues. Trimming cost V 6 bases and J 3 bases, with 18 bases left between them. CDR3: CSAGGGELSKNIQYF. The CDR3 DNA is TGCAGTGCAGGGGGCGGGGAATTAAGCAAAAACATTCAGTACTTC.

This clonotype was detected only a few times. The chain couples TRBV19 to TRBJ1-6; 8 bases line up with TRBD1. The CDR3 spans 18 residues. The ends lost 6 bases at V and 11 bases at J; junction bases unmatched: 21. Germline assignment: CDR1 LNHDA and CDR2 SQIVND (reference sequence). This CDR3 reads CASRRTGTGEHNIPPLHF. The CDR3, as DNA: TGTGCCAGTAGGCGGACAGGGACTGGCGAACACAACATTCCACCCCTCCACTTT.